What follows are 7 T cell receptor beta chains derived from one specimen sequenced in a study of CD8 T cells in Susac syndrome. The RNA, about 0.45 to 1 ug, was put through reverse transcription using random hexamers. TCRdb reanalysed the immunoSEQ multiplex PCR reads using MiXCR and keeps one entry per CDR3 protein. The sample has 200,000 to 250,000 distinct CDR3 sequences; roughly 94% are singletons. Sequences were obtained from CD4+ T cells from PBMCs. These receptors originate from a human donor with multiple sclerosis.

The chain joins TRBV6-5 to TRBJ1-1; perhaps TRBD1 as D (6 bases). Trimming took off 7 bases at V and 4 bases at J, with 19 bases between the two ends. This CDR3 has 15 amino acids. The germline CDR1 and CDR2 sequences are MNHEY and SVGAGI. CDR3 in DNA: TGTGCCAGCACCCAGAACAGGGCGGGGAGCACTGAAGCTTTCTTT. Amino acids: CASTQNRAGSTEAFF.

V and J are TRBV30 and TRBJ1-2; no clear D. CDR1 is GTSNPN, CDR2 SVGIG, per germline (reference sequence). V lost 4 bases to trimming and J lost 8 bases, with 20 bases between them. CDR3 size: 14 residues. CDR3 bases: TGTGCCTGGAACCGTCTCCTAGCCCCGGGGGGCTACACCTTC. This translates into CAWNRLLAPGGYTF.

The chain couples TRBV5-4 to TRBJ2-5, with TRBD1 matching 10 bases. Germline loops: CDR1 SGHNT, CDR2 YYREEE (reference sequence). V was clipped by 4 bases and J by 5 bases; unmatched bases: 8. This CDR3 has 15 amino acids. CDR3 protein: CASSLRDRGSETQYF. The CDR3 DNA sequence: TGTGCCAGCAGCCTTAGGGACAGGGGTTCGGAGACCCAGTACTTC.

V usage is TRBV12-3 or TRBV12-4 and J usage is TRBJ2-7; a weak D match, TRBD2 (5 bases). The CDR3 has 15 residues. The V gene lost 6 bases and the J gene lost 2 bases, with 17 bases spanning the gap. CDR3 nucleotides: TGTGCCAGCAGCCAGCCGGGATCCCCTACCTACGAGCAGTACTTC. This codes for CASSQPGSPTYEQYF.

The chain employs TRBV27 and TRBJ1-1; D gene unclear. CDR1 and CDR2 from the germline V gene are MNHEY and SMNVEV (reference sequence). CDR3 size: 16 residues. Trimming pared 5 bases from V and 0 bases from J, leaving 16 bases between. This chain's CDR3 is CASSPQVFRMNTEAFF. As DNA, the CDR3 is TGTGCCAGCAGTCCCCAGGTTTTTAGGATGAACACTGAAGCTTTCTTT.

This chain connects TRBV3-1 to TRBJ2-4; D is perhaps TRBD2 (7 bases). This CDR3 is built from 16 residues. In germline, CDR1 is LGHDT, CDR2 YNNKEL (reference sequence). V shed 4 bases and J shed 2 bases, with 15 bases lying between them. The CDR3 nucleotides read TGTGCCAGCAGCCGTGGGGGGGGGCTTACCAAAAACATTCAGTACTTC. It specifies CASSRGGGLTKNIQYF.

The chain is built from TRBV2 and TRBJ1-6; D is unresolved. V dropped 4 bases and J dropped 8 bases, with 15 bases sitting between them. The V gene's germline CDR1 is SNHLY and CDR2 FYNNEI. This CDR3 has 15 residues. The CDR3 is CASSVQVGYHSPLHF. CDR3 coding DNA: TGTGCCAGCAGTGTTCAGGTGGGGTATCATTCACCCCTCCACTTT. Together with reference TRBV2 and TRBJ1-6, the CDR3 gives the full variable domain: EPEVTQTPSHQVTQMGQEVILRCVPISNHLYFYWYRQILGQKVEFLVSFYNNEISEKSEIFDDQFSVERPDGSNFTLKIRSTKLEDSAMYFCASSVQVGYHSPLHFGNGTRLTVT.